This T cell receptor (beta chain) was sequenced during a study of shared clonotypes between healthy human individuals. Points on this clone: Its antigen is not known.

Germline values: CDR1 SNHLY, CDR2 FYNNEI. The CDR3 covers 13 residues. Trimming cost V 5 bases and J 6 bases, with 12 bases left between them. Whole-study results and caveats: Shared clonotypes: about 5% naive CD4, around 3.5% naive CD8, roughly 2.2% memory CD4, 0.4% memory CD8.

Here immunoSEQ multiplex PCR was the method, and the copy in TCRdb shows in-frame clones only, minus some. Here the sample spans 800,000 to 1,200,000 clones, approximately 80% being singletons. Sequencing used memory CD4+ T cells from PBMCs. This sample's subset: CD45RA-negative fraction. The J gene is TRBJ2-3, the V gene TRBV2; D could derive from TRBD1 or TRBD2 (6 bases each). The clonotype was recovered from a man younger than 35 in good health. Some clones in this sample may be carry-over from other donors' samples. The chain's CDR3 is CASSKGGEDTQYF. In DNA form, the CDR3 reads TGTGCCAGCAGTAAGGGGGGCGAGGATACGCAGTATTTT.